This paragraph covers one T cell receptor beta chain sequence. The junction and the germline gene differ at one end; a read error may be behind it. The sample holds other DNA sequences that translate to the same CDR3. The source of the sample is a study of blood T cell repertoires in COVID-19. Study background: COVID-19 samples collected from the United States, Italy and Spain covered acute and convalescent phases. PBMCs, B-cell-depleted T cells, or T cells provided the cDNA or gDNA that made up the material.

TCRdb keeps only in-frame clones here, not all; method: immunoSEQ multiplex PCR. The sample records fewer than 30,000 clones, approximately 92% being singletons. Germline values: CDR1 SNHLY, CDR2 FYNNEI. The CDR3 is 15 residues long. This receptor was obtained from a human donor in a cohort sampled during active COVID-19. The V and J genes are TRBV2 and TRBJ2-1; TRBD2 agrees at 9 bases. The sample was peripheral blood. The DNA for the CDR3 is TGCGCCAGCAGTGTTTGGCGGGGGGGCCGGAATGAGCAGTTCTTC. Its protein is CASSVWRGGRNEQFF. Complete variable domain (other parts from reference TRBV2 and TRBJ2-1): EPEVTQTPSHQVTQMGQEVILRCVPISNHLYFYWYRQILGQKVEFLVSFYNNEISEKSEIFDDQFSVERPDGSNFTLKIRSTKLEDSAMYFCASSVWRGGRNEQFFGPGTRLTVL.